The text below deals with one TCR beta chain. Its antigen has not been determined. One base away there is no much larger clone; base qualities are not given. Counted from cysteine to phenylalanine, this CDR3 has 17 amino acids. The entry retains the CDR3 DNA only, 51 bases that are in frame from base 1. CDR1 MNHEY and CDR2 SMNVEV were looked up in the germline V gene (reference sequence). V is reduced by 5 bases and J by 0 bases, leaving a spacing of 17 bases between them. The data derive from a study of CD8+ T cells in alopecia areata (dated by TCRdb to between 2017 and 2018). About the investigation overall: The treated patients, all with moderate-to-severe alopecia areata, were enrolled in an open-label pilot trial of oral tofacitinib given at 5 to 10 mg twice daily. RNA came from the PAXgene miRNA kit for fixed scalp, the miRNeasy kit for PBMCs, and the RNeasy kit for mouse skin. Scalp clonality was compared among normal scalp (n=4), patchy alopecia areata scalp (n=8), and alopecia totalis/universalis scalp (n=8). To study T cell clonal expansion in alopecia areata, the researchers applied high-throughput TCRbeta sequencing to both the C3H/HeJ mouse model and human patients. Patients received tofacitinib for 6 to 18 months and were then followed off drug for 6 months to check for delayed response and recurrence. In treated patients, disease severity was measured using the SALT score, which gives the percentage of scalp surface area affected. TCRbeta CDR3 regions were amplified by immunoSEQ multiplex PCR using 35 Vbeta forward and 13 Jbeta reverse primers. On the human side, TCRbeta sequencing was run on scalp tissue and on sorted CD4+ and CD8+ peripheral blood T cells from healthy controls and from alopecia areata patients with either patchy or totalis/universalis disease. Patients on tofacitinib were biopsied at baseline and after 4 and 24 weeks of treatment, and several of the patients also had a later scalp biopsy.

Beyond this particular receptor, the publication reports: With tofacitinib, both scalp clonality and the number of expanded CD8+ clones among the top 100 scalp clones went down significantly. Unlike mouse skin, where gammadelta T cells dominate, normal human skin contains resident alphabeta T cells that get sequenced too, which complicates analysis of the scalp TCR repertoire. During tofacitinib treatment, many expanded lesional clones remained in scalp and blood, and this persistence may partly explain relapse after treatment is stopped. Because the treated cohort was small and had only one nonresponder, larger studies are needed to examine links between baseline CD8+ expansion and response. Higher clonality and more expanded CD8+ clones were observed in lesional scalp than in normal scalp, particularly in alopecia totalis/universalis, a finding suggestive of antigenic drive. TCR sequences shared between patients were less clear than in mice, possibly partly because of HLA diversity in the patient population.

Library prep was done by the immunoSEQ multiplex PCR assay. To provide template for TCR sequencing, every sample had RNA extracted and reverse transcribed into cDNA. First-strand cDNA was synthesized with SuperScript III using a 2:1 mix of oligo-dT and random hexamers. A synthetic immune receptor repertoire was used to measure amplification bias, and any remaining bias was corrected computationally. Per the original workflow: Raw reads were preprocessed to remove errors, and CDR3 was defined by IMGT conventions from the conserved cysteine to phenylalanine. Clonality was calculated as 1 minus Shannon entropy normalized by log2 of the number of productive unique TCRs. Scalp TCRbeta sequences were cross-referenced with sorted blood CD4 and CD8 repertoires so that the CD4 or CD8 identity of scalp clones could be inferred. The immuneACCESS repertoire file appears here via TCRdb, limited to in-frame rearrangements. These files lack a portion of the clones; in checked studies, under half of the deficit traces to unresolved V genes, and the cause of the others is not known. The V and J calls and clone size were taken over from that table, and D and trimming were inferred from the DNA. Within this sample are some 80,000 clones, with approximately 72% of them counted one time only. The ten most abundant clones make up roughly a quarter of the sample.

The time point label here, explained by the study, means: less than 25 weeks on oral tofacitinib. Read against the paper, the sample's treatment or condition label means: oral pan-JAK inhibitor, 5-10 mg twice daily. From alopecia areata patients, peripheral blood was collected along with lesional scalp punch biopsies. After PBMCs were isolated by density centrifugation and stained for CD3, CD4 and CD8, a FACSAria was used to sort CD4+ and CD8+ T cells. This TCR was recovered from a human donor with alopecia areata. The receptor chain draws on TRBV27 and TRBJ1-5, with a weak D call of TRBD1 (5 bases match). The sequencing used CD8+ T cells sorted from blood, collected at week 24, from a patient treated with tofacitinib. The DNA sequence follows: TGTGCCAGCAGTCCGGGGGGTATAGGGAATAGCAATCAGCCCCAGCATTTT. Its amino acids are CASSPGGIGNSNQPQHF.